The rows below give T cell receptor beta chains drawn from one sample of a study of beta chain features in type 1 diabetes. Sequencing used immunoSEQ multiplex PCR; TCRdb keeps in-frame clones, though not all of them. This sample has 110,000 to 150,000 clones, with around 8.7% found just once. What was sequenced was central memory CD4+ T cells from blood. Receptors originate from a man between 18 and 29 years old in good health. Both conserved end residues are part of each CDR3. D genes are given only for firm matches. Clone size, where shown, is once, few, many, or a class for clones that have expanded.

clone_size: few; v_call: TRBV7-9; d_call: TRBD2; j_call: TRBJ2-7; cdr3_aa: CASSPHGTSGEQYF; cdr3_nt: TGTGCCAGCAGCCCCCATGGGACTAGCGGCGAGCAGTACTTC
clone_size: .; v_call: TRBV18; d_call: .; j_call: TRBJ2-7; cdr3_aa: CASSPPVVYEQYF; cdr3_nt: TGTGCCAGCTCACCACCTGTAGTCTACGAGCAGTACTTC
clone_size: .; v_call: TRBV5-1; d_call: .; j_call: TRBJ1-1; cdr3_aa: CASSTMGGGNTEAFF; cdr3_nt: TGCGCCAGCAGCACAATGGGAGGTGGGAACACTGAAGCTTTCTTT
clone_size: .; v_call: TRBV9; d_call: .; j_call: TRBJ2-5; cdr3_aa: CASSVAPGVQETQYF; cdr3_nt: TGTGCCAGCAGCGTAGCTCCGGGGGTCCAAGAGACCCAGTACTTC
clone_size: .; v_call: TRBV7-6; d_call: .; j_call: TRBJ2-3; cdr3_aa: CASSRQDTQYF; cdr3_nt: TGTGCCAGCAGCCGACAAGATACGCAGTATTTT
clone_size: few; v_call: TRBV6-1; d_call: .; j_call: TRBJ1-3; cdr3_aa: CASSEWGDSGNTIYF; cdr3_nt: TGTGCCAGCAGTGAATGGGGGGACTCTGGAAACACCATATATTTT
clone_size: .; v_call: TRBV7-2; d_call: .; j_call: TRBJ2-5; cdr3_aa: CASSQPGAAQETQYF; cdr3_nt: TGTGCCAGCAGCCAGCCAGGGGCAGCGCAAGAGACCCAGTACTTC
clone_size: few; v_call: TRBV6-4; d_call: .; j_call: TRBJ2-6; cdr3_aa: CASSESYSGLLLPGANVLTF; cdr3_nt: TGTGCCAGCAGTGAATCCTACTCAGGATTATTACTTCCTGGGGCCAACGTCCTGACTTTC
clone_size: .; v_call: TRBV7-9; d_call: TRBD1; j_call: TRBJ1-1; cdr3_aa: CASSLDRGWITEAFF; cdr3_nt: TGTGCCAGCTCTTTGGACAGGGGTTGGATTACTGAAGCTTTCTTT
clone_size: few; v_call: TRBV11-3; d_call: TRBD1; j_call: TRBJ2-2; cdr3_aa: CASSPGTGQGAGELFF; cdr3_nt: TGTGCCAGCAGCCCAGGGACGGGACAGGGGGCCGGGGAGCTGTTTTTT
clone_size: many; v_call: TRBV28; d_call: TRBD2; j_call: TRBJ2-2; cdr3_aa: CASSSGGYTGELFF; cdr3_nt: TGTGCCAGCAGTTCCGGGGGGTACACCGGGGAGCTGTTTTTT
clone_size: .; v_call: TRBV7-9; d_call: TRBD1; j_call: TRBJ2-2; cdr3_aa: CASSSRDRVTGELFF; cdr3_nt: TGTGCCAGCAGCTCTCGGGACAGGGTTACCGGGGAGCTGTTTTTT
clone_size: .; v_call: TRBV4-1; d_call: TRBD2; j_call: TRBJ2-5; cdr3_aa: CASSQVNLGLAGGETQYF; cdr3_nt: TGCGCCAGCAGCCAAGTTAACTTAGGACTAGCGGGGGGTGAGACCCAGTACTTC
clone_size: .; v_call: TRBV7-6; d_call: .; j_call: TRBJ1-1; cdr3_aa: CASSPPLTVMKAEAFF; cdr3_nt: TGTGCCAGCAGCCCACCCTTGACAGTGATGAAGGCTGAAGCTTTCTTT
clone_size: .; v_call: TRBV5-1; d_call: TRBD1; j_call: TRBJ1-2; cdr3_aa: CASRAGGSNYGYTF; cdr3_nt: TGCGCCAGCAGGGCAGGGGGCTCTAACTATGGCTACACCTTC
clone_size: .; v_call: TRBV4-2; d_call: TRBD1; j_call: TRBJ2-6; cdr3_aa: CASSRGTGSSGANVLTF; cdr3_nt: TGTGCCAGCAGCCGAGGGACAGGGTCCTCTGGGGCCAACGTCCTGACTTTC
clone_size: .; v_call: TRBV6-5; d_call: TRBD1; j_call: TRBJ1-4; cdr3_aa: CASSVDRGYEKLFF; cdr3_nt: TGTGCCAGCAGTGTAGACAGGGGGTACGAAAAACTGTTTTTT
clone_size: .; v_call: TRBV5-1; d_call: .; j_call: TRBJ1-2; cdr3_aa: CASSFRVGYGYTF; cdr3_nt: TGCGCCAGCAGCTTCAGGGTAGGCTATGGCTACACCTTC
clone_size: few; v_call: TRBV7-2; d_call: .; j_call: TRBJ2-1; cdr3_aa: CASSLRHNEQFF; cdr3_nt: TGTGCCAGCAGCTTGCGCCATAATGAGCAGTTCTTC
clone_size: .; v_call: TRBV6-5; d_call: TRBD1; j_call: TRBJ2-2; cdr3_aa: CASRKGQGLTGELFF; cdr3_nt: TGTGCCAGCCGAAAAGGACAGGGCTTAACCGGGGAGCTGTTTTTT
clone_size: few; v_call: TRBV27; d_call: .; j_call: TRBJ1-2; cdr3_aa: CASSFGGQDGYTF; cdr3_nt: TGTGCCAGCAGTTTCGGGGGGCAGGATGGCTACACCTTC
clone_size: .; v_call: TRBV5-1; d_call: TRBD1; j_call: TRBJ2-3; cdr3_aa: CASSAVGGASTDTQYF; cdr3_nt: TGCGCCAGCAGCGCGGTAGGGGGCGCGAGCACAGATACGCAGTATTTT
clone_size: .; v_call: TRBV11-3; d_call: .; j_call: TRBJ2-7; cdr3_aa: CASSRTGTYEQYF; cdr3_nt: TGTGCCAGCAGCAGGACGGGGACCTACGAGCAGTACTTC
clone_size: .; v_call: TRBV2; d_call: .; j_call: TRBJ1-2; cdr3_aa: CATFSPVTYGYTF; cdr3_nt: TGTGCCACCTTTTCCCCGGTTACCTATGGCTACACCTTC
clone_size: .; v_call: TRBV7-9; d_call: TRBD1; j_call: TRBJ1-2; cdr3_aa: CASSEAGQGIHYGYTF; cdr3_nt: TGTGCCAGCAGCGAAGCGGGACAGGGGATCCACTATGGCTACACCTTC
clone_size: few; v_call: TRBV20-1; d_call: .; j_call: TRBJ2-1; cdr3_aa: CSADLAREQFF; cdr3_nt: TGCAGTGCGGACCTAGCGCGTGAGCAGTTCTTC
clone_size: .; v_call: TRBV10-2; d_call: .; j_call: TRBJ2-1; cdr3_aa: CASSGVTIYNEQFF; cdr3_nt: TGCGCCAGCAGTGGAGTGACTATCTACAATGAGCAGTTCTTC
clone_size: many; v_call: TRBV6-5; d_call: .; j_call: TRBJ2-3; cdr3_aa: CASMRGVTDTQYF; cdr3_nt: TGTGCCAGCATGCGGGGTGTCACAGATACGCAGTATTTT
clone_size: few; v_call: TRBV30; d_call: .; j_call: TRBJ1-5; cdr3_aa: CAWTVTGRNQPQHF; cdr3_nt: TGTGCCTGGACTGTGACAGGCCGCAATCAGCCCCAGCATTTT
clone_size: .; v_call: TRBV18; d_call: TRBD1; j_call: TRBJ1-2; cdr3_aa: CASSPGTGGAYGYTF; cdr3_nt: TGTGCCAGCTCACCGGGAACAGGGGGCGCCTATGGCTACACCTTC
clone_size: few; v_call: TRBV6-5; d_call: .; j_call: TRBJ2-1; cdr3_aa: CASSYGESEQFF; cdr3_nt: TGTGCCAGCAGTTACGGGGAGTCAGAGCAGTTCTTC
clone_size: few; v_call: TRBV5-1; d_call: TRBD2; j_call: TRBJ2-3; cdr3_aa: CASSYPTAGALTDTQYF; cdr3_nt: TGCGCCAGCAGCTACCCCACAGCGGGGGCCCTCACAGATACGCAGTATTTT
clone_size: few; v_call: TRBV7-2; d_call: .; j_call: TRBJ2-1; cdr3_aa: CASSLAPSGRGLDEQFF; cdr3_nt: TGTGCCAGCAGCTTAGCCCCCTCTGGACGGGGTTTGGATGAGCAGTTCTTC
clone_size: many; v_call: TRBV7-2; d_call: .; j_call: TRBJ2-3; cdr3_aa: CASSRGTDTQYF; cdr3_nt: TGTGCCAGCAGCCGGGGCACAGATACGCAGTATTTT
clone_size: .; v_call: TRBV27; d_call: .; j_call: TRBJ2-2; cdr3_aa: CASSPQGTAAGELFF; cdr3_nt: TGTGCCAGCAGTCCCCAGGGGACGGCGGCTGGGGAGCTGTTTTTT
clone_size: few; v_call: TRBV27; d_call: TRBD2; j_call: TRBJ2-7; cdr3_aa: CASLRGGGYEQYF; cdr3_nt: TGTGCCAGCCTTCGGGGGGGCGGGTACGAGCAGTACTTC
clone_size: few; v_call: TRBV30; d_call: .; j_call: TRBJ1-3; cdr3_aa: CAWTPLTGNTIYF; cdr3_nt: TGTGCCTGGACCCCCCTTACTGGAAACACCATATATTTT
clone_size: .; v_call: TRBV7-8; d_call: .; j_call: TRBJ2-7; cdr3_aa: CASSFDRDSSYEQYF; cdr3_nt: TGTGCCAGCAGCTTCGACAGGGACTCTTCCTACGAGCAGTACTTC
clone_size: .; v_call: TRBV2; d_call: TRBD2; j_call: TRBJ2-6; cdr3_aa: CASSPSGGYWSGANVLTF; cdr3_nt: TGTGCCAGCAGCCCCTCCGGGGGGTATTGGTCCGGGGCCAACGTCCTGACTTTC
clone_size: .; v_call: TRBV5-4; d_call: TRBD1; j_call: TRBJ2-2; cdr3_aa: CASNIQGAPNTGELFF; cdr3_nt: TGTGCCAGCAACATACAGGGGGCGCCGAACACCGGGGAGCTGTTTTTT
clone_size: .; v_call: TRBV15; d_call: TRBD1; j_call: TRBJ2-7; cdr3_aa: CATSSFPRGPSDYEQYF; cdr3_nt: TGTGCCACCAGCAGTTTCCCCAGGGGGCCGTCGGACTACGAGCAGTACTTC
clone_size: few; v_call: TRBV7-9; d_call: TRBD1; j_call: TRBJ2-7; cdr3_aa: CASSQGTGGYEQYF; cdr3_nt: TGTGCCAGCAGCCAGGGGACAGGGGGCTACGAGCAGTACTTC
clone_size: .; v_call: TRBV19; d_call: .; j_call: TRBJ2-7; cdr3_aa: CASSIGGSAYEQYF; cdr3_nt: TGTGCCAGTAGTATAGGAGGCAGCGCCTACGAGCAGTACTTC
clone_size: .; v_call: TRBV28; d_call: TRBD1; j_call: TRBJ1-5; cdr3_aa: CATRTGQGLGSNQPQHF; cdr3_nt: TGTGCCACGAGGACGGGACAGGGGCTCGGGAGCAATCAGCCCCAGCATTTT
clone_size: few; v_call: TRBV27; d_call: TRBD1; j_call: TRBJ1-2; cdr3_aa: CASSTTGGNYGYTF; cdr3_nt: TGTGCCAGCAGTACGACAGGGGGTAACTATGGCTACACCTTC
clone_size: .; v_call: TRBV7-9; d_call: TRBD2; j_call: TRBJ2-3; cdr3_aa: CASSFGGGKTDTQYF; cdr3_nt: TGTGCCAGCAGCTTTGGGGGGGGGAAGACAGATACGCAGTATTTT
clone_size: .; v_call: TRBV4-1; d_call: .; j_call: TRBJ1-2; cdr3_aa: CASSQTGFNYGYTF; cdr3_nt: TGCGCCAGCAGCCAGACAGGATTCAACTATGGCTACACCTTC
clone_size: few; v_call: TRBV30; d_call: .; j_call: TRBJ2-1; cdr3_aa: CAWSSVSRGNEQFF; cdr3_nt: TGTGCCTGGAGTTCTGTCTCCAGGGGCAATGAGCAGTTCTTC
clone_size: many; v_call: TRBV5-6; d_call: .; j_call: TRBJ1-1; cdr3_aa: CASSLTENTEAFF; cdr3_nt: TGTGCCAGCAGCTTGACAGAGAACACTGAAGCTTTCTTT
clone_size: few; v_call: TRBV30; d_call: .; j_call: TRBJ2-5; cdr3_aa: CAWSRGQETQYF; cdr3_nt: TGTGCCTGGAGTAGGGGTCAAGAGACCCAGTACTTC
clone_size: few; v_call: TRBV10-3; d_call: TRBD1; j_call: TRBJ1-6; cdr3_aa: CASGTGDNSPLHF; cdr3_nt: TGTGCCAGTGGGACAGGGGATAATTCACCCCTCCACTTT